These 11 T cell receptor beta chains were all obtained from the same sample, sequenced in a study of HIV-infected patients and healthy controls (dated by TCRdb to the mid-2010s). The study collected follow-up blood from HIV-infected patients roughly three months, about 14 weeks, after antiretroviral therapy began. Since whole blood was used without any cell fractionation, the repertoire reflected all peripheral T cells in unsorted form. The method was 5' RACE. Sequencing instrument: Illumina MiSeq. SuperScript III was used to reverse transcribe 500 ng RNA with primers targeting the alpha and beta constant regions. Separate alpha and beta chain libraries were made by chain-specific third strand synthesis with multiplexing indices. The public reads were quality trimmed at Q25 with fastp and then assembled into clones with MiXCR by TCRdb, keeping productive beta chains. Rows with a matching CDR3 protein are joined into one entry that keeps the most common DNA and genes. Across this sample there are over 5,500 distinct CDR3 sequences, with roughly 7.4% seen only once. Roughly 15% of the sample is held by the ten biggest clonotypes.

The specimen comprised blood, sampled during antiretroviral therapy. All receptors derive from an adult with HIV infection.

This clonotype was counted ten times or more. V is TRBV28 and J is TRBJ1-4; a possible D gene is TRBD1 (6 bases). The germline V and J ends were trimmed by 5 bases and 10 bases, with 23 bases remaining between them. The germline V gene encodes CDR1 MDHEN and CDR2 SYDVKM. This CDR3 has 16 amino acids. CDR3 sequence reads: CASSPTGTQGKGKLFF. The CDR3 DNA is TGTGCCAGCAGTCCCACTGGGACTCAGGGGAAAGGAAAACTGTTTTTT. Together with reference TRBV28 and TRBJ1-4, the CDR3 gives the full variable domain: DVKVTQSSRYLVKRTGEKVFLECVQDMDHENMFWYRQDPGLGLRLIYFSYDVKMKEKGDIPEGYSVSREKKERFSLILESASTNQTSMYLCASSPTGTQGKGKLFFGSGTQLSVL.

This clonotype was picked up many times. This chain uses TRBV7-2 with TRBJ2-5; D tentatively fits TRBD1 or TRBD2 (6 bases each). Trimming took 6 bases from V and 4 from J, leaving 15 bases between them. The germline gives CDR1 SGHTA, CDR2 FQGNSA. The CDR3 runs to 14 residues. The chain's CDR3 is CASRPTGAGETQYF. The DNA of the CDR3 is TGTGCCAGCAGACCCACGGGGGCCGGAGAGACCCAGTACTTC. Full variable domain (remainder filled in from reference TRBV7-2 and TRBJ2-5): GAGVSQSPSNKVTEKGKDVELRCDPISGHTALYWYRQSLGQGLEFLIYFQGNSAPDKSGLPSDRFSAERTGGSVSTLTIQRTQQEDSAVYLCASRPTGAGETQYFGPGTRLLVL.

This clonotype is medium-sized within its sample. CDR3 residues: CASAFLQGTNSPLHF. In DNA form, the CDR3 reads TGTGCCAGCGCATTTCTACAGGGTACAAATTCACCCCTCCACTTT. This sequence joins TRBV28 and TRBJ1-6; TRBD1 is a possible D gene (6 bases). V lost 8 bases and J 7 bases, leaving 18 bases between the germline ends. CDR1 is MDHEN and CDR2 is SYDVKM in the germline V gene. The CDR3 runs 15 residues.

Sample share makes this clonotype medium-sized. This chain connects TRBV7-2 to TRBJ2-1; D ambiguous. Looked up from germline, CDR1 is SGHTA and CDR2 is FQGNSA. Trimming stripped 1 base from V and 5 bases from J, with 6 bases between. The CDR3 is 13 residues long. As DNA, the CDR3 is TGTGCCAGCAGCTTAGGCAGGAACAATGAGCAGTTCTTC. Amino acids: CASSLGRNNEQFF.

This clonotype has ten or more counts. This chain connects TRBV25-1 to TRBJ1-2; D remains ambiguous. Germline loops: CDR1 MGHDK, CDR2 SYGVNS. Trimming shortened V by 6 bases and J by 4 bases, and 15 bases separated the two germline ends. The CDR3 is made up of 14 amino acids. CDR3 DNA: TGTGCCAGCAGATCCTCCCGACACGTCTATGGCTACACCTTC. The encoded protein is CASRSSRHVYGYTF.

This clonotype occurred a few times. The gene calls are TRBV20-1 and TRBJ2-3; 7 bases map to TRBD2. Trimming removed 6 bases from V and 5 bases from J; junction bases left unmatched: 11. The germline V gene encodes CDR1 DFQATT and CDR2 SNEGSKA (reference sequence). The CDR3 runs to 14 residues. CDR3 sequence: CSAHLGGGEDTQYF. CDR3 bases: TGCAGTGCCCACTTGGGGGGGGGGGAAGATACGCAGTATTTT.

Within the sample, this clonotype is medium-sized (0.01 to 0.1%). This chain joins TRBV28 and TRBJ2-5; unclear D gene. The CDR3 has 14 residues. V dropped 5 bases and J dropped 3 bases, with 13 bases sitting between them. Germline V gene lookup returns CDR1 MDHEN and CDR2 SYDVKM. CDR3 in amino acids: CASSTGRWEETQYF. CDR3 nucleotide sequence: TGTGCCAGCAGTACCGGACGGTGGGAAGAGACCCAGTACTTC.

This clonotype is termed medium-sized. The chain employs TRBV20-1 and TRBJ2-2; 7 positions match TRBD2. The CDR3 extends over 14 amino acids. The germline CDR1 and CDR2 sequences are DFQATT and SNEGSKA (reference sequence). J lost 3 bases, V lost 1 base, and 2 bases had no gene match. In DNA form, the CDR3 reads TGCAGTGCTAGAGGTCTAGCGGACACCGGGGAGCTGTTTTTT. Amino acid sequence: CSARGLADTGELFF.

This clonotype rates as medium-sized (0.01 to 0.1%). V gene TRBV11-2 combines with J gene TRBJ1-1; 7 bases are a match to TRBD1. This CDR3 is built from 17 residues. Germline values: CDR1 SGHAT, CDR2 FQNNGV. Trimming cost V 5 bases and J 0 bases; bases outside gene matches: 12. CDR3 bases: TGTGCCAGCAGCCAGGGACAGATCTTGGCCATGAACACTGAAGCTTTCTTT. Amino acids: CASSQGQILAMNTEAFF.

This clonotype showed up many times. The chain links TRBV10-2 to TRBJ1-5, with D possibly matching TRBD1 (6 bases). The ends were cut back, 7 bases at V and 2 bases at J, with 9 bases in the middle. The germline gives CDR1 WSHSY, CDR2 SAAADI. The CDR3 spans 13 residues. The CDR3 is CASTTGGNQPQHF. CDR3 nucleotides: TGCGCCAGCACGACAGGCGGCAATCAGCCCCAGCATTTT.

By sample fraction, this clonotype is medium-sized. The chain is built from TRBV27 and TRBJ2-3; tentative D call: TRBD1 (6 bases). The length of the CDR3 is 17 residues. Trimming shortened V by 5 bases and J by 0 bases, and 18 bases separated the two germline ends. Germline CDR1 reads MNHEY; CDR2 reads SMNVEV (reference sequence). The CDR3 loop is CASSESGHWTSTDTQYF. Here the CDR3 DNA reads TGTGCCAGCAGTGAATCGGGACATTGGACTAGCACAGATACGCAGTATTTT.